The T cell receptor beta chain described here comes from a study of blood T cell repertoires in COVID-19. Study in general: Donors in the United States, Italy and Spain gave samples during acute or convalescent COVID-19.

Assay: immunoSEQ multiplex PCR; the TCRdb copy retains only in-frame clones and omits some. This sample has fewer than 300,000 clones; around nine tenths occur once, and the top ten carry over 7.5%. Trimming took 0 bases from V and 1 from J, leaving 7 bases between them. Germline V lookup: CDR1 SGHRS, CDR2 YFSETQ. The CDR3 contains 14 residues. The clonotype comes from a man aged 35 to 55 who had recovered from COVID-19. The specimen sequenced was PBMCs or T cells enriched from blood (not recorded which). The rearrangement joins TRBV5-1 to TRBJ1-1; D gene uncertain. CDR3 sequence reads: CASSLELENTEAFF. For the CDR3, the DNA is TGCGCCAGCAGCTTGGAGCTTGAGAACACTGAAGCTTTCTTT.